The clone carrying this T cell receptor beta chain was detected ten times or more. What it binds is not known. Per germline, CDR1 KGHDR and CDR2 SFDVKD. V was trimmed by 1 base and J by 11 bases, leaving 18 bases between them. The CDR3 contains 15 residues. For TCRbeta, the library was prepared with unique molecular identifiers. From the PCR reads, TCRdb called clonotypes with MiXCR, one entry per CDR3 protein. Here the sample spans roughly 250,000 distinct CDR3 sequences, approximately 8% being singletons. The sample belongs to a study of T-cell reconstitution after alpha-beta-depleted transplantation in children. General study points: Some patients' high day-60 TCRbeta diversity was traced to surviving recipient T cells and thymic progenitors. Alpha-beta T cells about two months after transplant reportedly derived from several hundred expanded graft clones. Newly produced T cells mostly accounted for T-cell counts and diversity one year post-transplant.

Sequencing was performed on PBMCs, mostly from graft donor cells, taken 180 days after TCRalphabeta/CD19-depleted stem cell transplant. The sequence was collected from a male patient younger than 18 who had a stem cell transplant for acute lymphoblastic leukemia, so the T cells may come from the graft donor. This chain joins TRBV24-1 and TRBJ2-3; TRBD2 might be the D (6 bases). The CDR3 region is CATSDLAGPDEGQYF. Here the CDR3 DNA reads TGTGCCACCAGTGATTTAGCGGGCCCCGATGAGGGGCAGTATTTT.